Listed below are T cell receptor beta chains from one sample, sequenced in a study of blood T cell repertoires in COVID-19. TCRdb keeps only in-frame clones here, not all; method: immunoSEQ multiplex PCR. Of hundreds of thousands of clones in the sample, 75% to 85% were seen once. Specimen: peripheral blood. Receptors were obtained from a man aged 50-60 years with active or convalescent COVID-19. The CDR3 runs from the conserved cysteine through the conserved F or W. Each record gives: clone size, V gene, D gene, J gene, CDR3 protein, CDR3 DNA. A D gene is named only where the DNA matches it firmly. Clone size is stated in some rows and not others, as once, few, many or a class when expanded.

clone size: many
V gene: TRBV7-6
D gene: .
J gene: TRBJ2-3
CDR3 protein: CASSLGQANTDTQYF
CDR3 DNA: TGTGCCAGCAGCCTCGGACAAGCAAACACAGATACGCAGTATTTT

clone size: .
V gene: TRBV11-3
D gene: .
J gene: TRBJ2-7
CDR3 protein: CASSFSASSYEQYF
CDR3 DNA: TGTGCCAGCAGCTTCTCCGCTAGCAGCTACGAGCAGTACTTC

clone size: .
V gene: TRBV5-1
D gene: TRBD2
J gene: TRBJ2-7
CDR3 protein: CASSLAGGSSHEQYF
CDR3 DNA: TGCGCCAGCAGCTTGGCCGGCGGGAGCAGCCACGAGCAGTACTTC

clone size: .
V gene: TRBV28
D gene: TRBD1
J gene: TRBJ2-7
CDR3 protein: CASSSPPGQGPHEQYF
CDR3 DNA: TGTGCCAGCAGTTCTCCCCCGGGACAGGGTCCCCACGAGCAGTACTTC

clone size: .
V gene: TRBV30
D gene: .
J gene: TRBJ1-3
CDR3 protein: CAWSSGTGLAGNTIYF
CDR3 DNA: TGTGCCTGGAGTTCTGGAACAGGCCTGGCTGGAAACACCATATATTTT

clone size: many
V gene: TRBV2
D gene: .
J gene: TRBJ2-1
CDR3 protein: CASRNRGSYNEQFF
CDR3 DNA: TGTGCCAGCAGGAACAGAGGGAGTTACAATGAGCAGTTCTTC

clone size: .
V gene: TRBV15
D gene: .
J gene: TRBJ1-2
CDR3 protein: CATSQGIVYTF
CDR3 DNA: TGTGCCACCAGTCAGGGTATTGTCTACACCTTC

clone size: .
V gene: TRBV20-1
D gene: TRBD1
J gene: TRBJ2-7
CDR3 protein: CSASEDRAGSYEQYF
CDR3 DNA: TGCAGTGCTAGTGAGGACAGGGCAGGTTCCTACGAGCAGTACTTC

clone size: .
V gene: TRBV11-2
D gene: .
J gene: TRBJ1-1
CDR3 protein: CASSHGGEYEAFF
CDR3 DNA: TGTGCCAGCAGCCATGGAGGAGAATATGAAGCTTTCTTT

clone size: .
V gene: TRBV6-6
D gene: TRBD2
J gene: TRBJ2-2
CDR3 protein: CASSRLAGETGELFF
CDR3 DNA: TGTGCCAGCAGCCGACTAGCGGGAGAGACCGGGGAGCTGTTTTTT

clone size: few
V gene: TRBV10-3
D gene: TRBD2
J gene: TRBJ2-7
CDR3 protein: CAISDLRGSSGRYEQYF
CDR3 DNA: TGTGCCATCAGTGACCTGAGGGGGTCTAGCGGGAGGTACGAGCAGTACTTC

clone size: .
V gene: TRBV19
D gene: .
J gene: TRBJ1-4
CDR3 protein: CASSIQGWSEKLFF
CDR3 DNA: TGTGCCAGTAGTATACAGGGGTGGAGTGAAAAACTGTTTTTT

clone size: .
V gene: TRBV30
D gene: TRBD2
J gene: TRBJ2-3
CDR3 protein: CAWDRPGLAGADTQYF
CDR3 DNA: TGTGCCTGGGATCGACCTGGACTAGCGGGAGCTGATACGCAGTATTTT

clone size: .
V gene: TRBV25-1
D gene: .
J gene: TRBJ1-1
CDR3 protein: CASRSHRNTEAFF
CDR3 DNA: TGTGCCAGCAGGTCCCACAGGAACACTGAAGCTTTCTTT

clone size: once
V gene: TRBV7-9
D gene: TRBD1
J gene: TRBJ1-1
CDR3 protein: CASSLAVRDSEAFF
CDR3 DNA: TGTGCCAGCAGCTTAGCGGTCCGGGACAGCGAAGCTTTCTTT

clone size: .
V gene: TRBV3-1/TRBV3-2
D gene: .
J gene: TRBJ2-5
CDR3 protein: CASSHTRETQYF
CDR3 DNA: TGTGCCAGCAGCCACACTCGGGAGACCCAGTACTTC

clone size: .
V gene: TRBV4-3
D gene: TRBD2
J gene: TRBJ2-3
CDR3 protein: CASSVRLAGVTDTQYF
CDR3 DNA: TGCGCCAGCAGCGTACGACTAGCGGGAGTCACAGATACGCAGTATTTT

clone size: .
V gene: TRBV2
D gene: .
J gene: TRBJ1-1
CDR3 protein: CASRVDLTRAEAFF
CDR3 DNA: TGTGCCAGCAGGGTCGACCTTACCCGGGCTGAAGCTTTCTTT

clone size: .
V gene: TRBV6-5
D gene: .
J gene: TRBJ1-1
CDR3 protein: CASSYSTGSTEAFF
CDR3 DNA: TGTGCCAGCAGTTACTCAACAGGGAGCACTGAAGCTTTCTTT

clone size: .
V gene: TRBV30
D gene: TRBD1
J gene: TRBJ1-5
CDR3 protein: CAWSVGLTGGNQPQHF
CDR3 DNA: TGTGCCTGGAGTGTGGGACTCACAGGGGGCAATCAGCCCCAGCATTTT

clone size: .
V gene: TRBV19
D gene: TRBD2
J gene: TRBJ2-7
CDR3 protein: CASSISRSGSEYEQYF
CDR3 DNA: TGTGCCAGTAGTATTAGTAGGAGCGGGAGTGAGTACGAGCAGTACTTC

clone size: few
V gene: TRBV5-1
D gene: TRBD1
J gene: TRBJ1-2
CDR3 protein: CASSLGTGIGEGYTF
CDR3 DNA: TGCGCCAGCAGCTTGGGGACAGGGATAGGTGAAGGCTACACCTTC

clone size: .
V gene: TRBV27
D gene: TRBD1
J gene: TRBJ1-5
CDR3 protein: CASSLSGTVPQPQHF
CDR3 DNA: TGTGCCAGCAGTTTAAGTGGGACAGTGCCTCAGCCCCAGCATTTT

clone size: .
V gene: TRBV30
D gene: .
J gene: TRBJ2-2
CDR3 protein: CAWTHFAGGELFF
CDR3 DNA: TGTGCCTGGACCCACTTCGCGGGCGGGGAGCTGTTTTTT

clone size: once
V gene: TRBV27
D gene: TRBD1
J gene: TRBJ2-1
CDR3 protein: CASSRRDSNNEQFF
CDR3 DNA: TGTGCCAGCAGCCGCCGGGACAGTAACAATGAGCAGTTCTTC

clone size: .
V gene: TRBV28
D gene: TRBD2
J gene: TRBJ2-7
CDR3 protein: CASRAGDSPRGLEQYF
CDR3 DNA: TGTGCCAGCAGAGCGGGAGACTCCCCCCGGGGCCTCGAGCAGTACTTC

clone size: .
V gene: TRBV6-5
D gene: .
J gene: TRBJ1-5
CDR3 protein: CASTPLITNQPQHF
CDR3 DNA: TGTGCCAGCACCCCCCTAATTACCAATCAGCCCCAGCATTTT

clone size: .
V gene: TRBV18
D gene: .
J gene: TRBJ2-1
CDR3 protein: CASRTATFSNEQFF
CDR3 DNA: TGTGCCAGCCGTACCGCCACATTTTCAAATGAGCAGTTCTTC

clone size: .
V gene: TRBV30
D gene: .
J gene: TRBJ2-7
CDR3 protein: CAWSVLVSYEQYF
CDR3 DNA: TGTGCCTGGAGTGTACTGGTTTCCTACGAGCAGTACTTC

clone size: .
V gene: TRBV30
D gene: .
J gene: TRBJ2-3
CDR3 protein: CAWVRQGTDTQYF
CDR3 DNA: TGTGCCTGGGTTAGACAGGGCACAGATACGCAGTATTTT

clone size: .
V gene: TRBV6-6
D gene: .
J gene: TRBJ2-3
CDR3 protein: CATSGGGSADTQYF
CDR3 DNA: TGTGCCACCTCCGGGGGCGGGAGTGCAGATACGCAGTATTTT

clone size: .
V gene: TRBV5-1
D gene: TRBD1
J gene: TRBJ2-1
CDR3 protein: CASSAPPGQGFNEQFF
CDR3 DNA: TGCGCCAGCAGCGCCCCACCGGGACAGGGGTTCAATGAGCAGTTCTTC

clone size: .
V gene: TRBV28
D gene: .
J gene: TRBJ2-3
CDR3 protein: CASRDRSGTDTQYF
CDR3 DNA: TGTGCCAGCAGGGACAGATCCGGCACAGATACGCAGTATTTT

clone size: .
V gene: TRBV3-1/TRBV3-2
D gene: TRBD2
J gene: TRBJ2-5
CDR3 protein: CASSQVGGGAQETQYF
CDR3 DNA: TGTGCCAGCAGCCAAGTGGGCGGGGGGGCACAAGAGACCCAGTACTTC